The entry below gives a single TCR beta chain sequence along with its context. These data come from a study of blood T cell repertoires in COVID-19. Study-level information: The study drew acute and convalescent COVID-19 samples from the United States, Italy and Spain. T cells, B-cell-depleted T cells, or PBMCs provided the cDNA or gDNA that served as material.

Source study methods: How many nucleated cells were present was estimated from reference gene primer amplification. Here immunoSEQ multiplex PCR was the method, and the copy in TCRdb shows in-frame clones only, minus some. The V and J calls and clone size are taken from that table; D and trimming were inferred from the DNA. Of hundreds of thousands of clones listed, under 90% are singletons. Trimming took 6 bases from V and 2 from J, leaving 11 bases between them. This CDR3 is built from 13 residues. In germline, CDR1 is MNHEY, CDR2 SVGEGT. Sequencing used peripheral blood. The clonotype originates from a man aged 55 to 70 who had recovered from COVID-19. The rearrangement joins TRBV6-2 or TRBV6-3 to TRBJ2-7; D is unresolved. The CDR3 coding sequence is TGTGCCAGCAGCCTCTCCCGTCCCTACGAGCAGTACTTC. Translating gives CASSLSRPYEQYF.